This T cell receptor beta chain was identified in a study of beta chain features in type 1 diabetes. Study-level points and caveats: There was a moderate but significant shortening of TCRB CDR3s in all four CD4+ subsets of Type 1 diabetes patients.

There are a few counts of this clone. Its antigen is undetermined. Trimming pared 1 base from V and 6 bases from J, leaving 13 bases between. The CDR3 consists of 14 residues. Looked up from germline, CDR1 is MGHRA and CDR2 is YSYEKL. Reverse transcription of all isolated RNA meant that expressed TCRB transcripts were sequenced. Repertoires were generated with immunoSEQ multiplex PCR, while TCRdb's copy carries only in-frame clones and drops some. The repertoire holds 120,000 or so clones, with around 15% as singletons. Sequenced: central memory CD4+ T cells from blood. J is TRBJ2-7 and V is TRBV4-1; D ambiguous. This sequence originates from a man between 18 and 29 years old with type 1 diabetes. CDR3 nucleotide sequence: TGCGCCAGCAGCCAAGGACAAGGCAGGCGCGAGCAGTACTTC. This translates into CASSQGQGRREQYF.